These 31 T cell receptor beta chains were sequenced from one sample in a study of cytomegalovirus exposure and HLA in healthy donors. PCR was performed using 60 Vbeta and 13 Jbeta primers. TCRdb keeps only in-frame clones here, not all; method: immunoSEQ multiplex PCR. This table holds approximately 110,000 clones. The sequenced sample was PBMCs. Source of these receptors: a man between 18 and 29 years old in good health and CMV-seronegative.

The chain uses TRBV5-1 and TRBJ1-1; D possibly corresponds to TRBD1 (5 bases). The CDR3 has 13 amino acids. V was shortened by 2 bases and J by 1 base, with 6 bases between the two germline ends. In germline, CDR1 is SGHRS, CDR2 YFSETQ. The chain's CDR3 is CASSFRENTEAFF. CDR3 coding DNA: TGCGCCAGCAGCTTCAGGGAGAACACTGAAGCTTTCTTT.

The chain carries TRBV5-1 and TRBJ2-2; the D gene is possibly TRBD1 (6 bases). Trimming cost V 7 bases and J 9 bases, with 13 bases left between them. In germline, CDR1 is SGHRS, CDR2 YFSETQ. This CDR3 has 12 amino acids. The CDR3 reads CASADRNRELFF. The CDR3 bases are TGCGCCAGCGCAGACAGGAACCGGGAGCTGTTTTTT.

The CDR3 nucleotides are TGTGCCAGCAGCGTAGCCAGTCTAGGGGCCGGGGAGCTGTTTTTT. It is translated as CASSVASLGAGELFF. The rearrangement links TRBV9 to TRBJ2-2, with D possibly being TRBD1 (5 bases). This CDR3 is built from 15 residues. CDR1 is SGDLS and CDR2 is YYNGEE in the germline V gene. V lost 0 bases to trimming and J lost 6 bases, with 12 bases between them.

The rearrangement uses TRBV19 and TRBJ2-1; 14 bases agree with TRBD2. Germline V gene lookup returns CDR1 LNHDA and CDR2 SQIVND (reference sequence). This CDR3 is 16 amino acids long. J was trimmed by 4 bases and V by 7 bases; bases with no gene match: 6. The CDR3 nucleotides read TGTGCCAGTACCCCGACTAGCGGGGGGGGGTACAATGAGCAGTTCTTC. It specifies CASTPTSGGGYNEQFF.

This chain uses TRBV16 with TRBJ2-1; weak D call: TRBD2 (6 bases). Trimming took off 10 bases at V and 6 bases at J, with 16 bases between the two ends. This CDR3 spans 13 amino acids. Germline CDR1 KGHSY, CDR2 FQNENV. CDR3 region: CANAPGASNEQFF. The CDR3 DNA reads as TGTGCCAACGCACCGGGAGCGTCCAATGAGCAGTTCTTC.

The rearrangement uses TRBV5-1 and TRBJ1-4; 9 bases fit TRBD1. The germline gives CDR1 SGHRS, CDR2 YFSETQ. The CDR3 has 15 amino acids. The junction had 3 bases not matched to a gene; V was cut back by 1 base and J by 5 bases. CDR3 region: CASSLSGTGNEKLFF. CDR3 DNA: TGCGCCAGCAGCTTGTCCGGGACAGGGAATGAAAAACTGTTTTTT.

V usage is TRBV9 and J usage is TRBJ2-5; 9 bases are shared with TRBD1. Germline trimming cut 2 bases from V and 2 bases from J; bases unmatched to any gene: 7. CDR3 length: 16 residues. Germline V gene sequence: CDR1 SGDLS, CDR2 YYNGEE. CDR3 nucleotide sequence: TGTGCCAGCAGCGTGGGACAGGGATCTCGGCAAGAGACCCAGTACTTC. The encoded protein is CASSVGQGSRQETQYF. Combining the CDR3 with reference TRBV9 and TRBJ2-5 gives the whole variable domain DSGVTQTPKHLITATGQRVTLRCSPRSGDLSVYWYQQSLDQGLQFLIQYYNGEERAKGNILERFSAQQFPDLHSELNLSSLELGDSALYFCASSVGQGSRQETQYFGPGTRLLVL.

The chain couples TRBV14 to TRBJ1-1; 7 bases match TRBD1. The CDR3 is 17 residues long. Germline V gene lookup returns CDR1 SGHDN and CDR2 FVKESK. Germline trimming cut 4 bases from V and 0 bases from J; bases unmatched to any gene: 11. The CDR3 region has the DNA TGTGCCAGCAGCCCTAGGAGGACAGGTCCCATGAACACTGAAGCTTTCTTT. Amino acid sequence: CASSPRRTGPMNTEAFF.

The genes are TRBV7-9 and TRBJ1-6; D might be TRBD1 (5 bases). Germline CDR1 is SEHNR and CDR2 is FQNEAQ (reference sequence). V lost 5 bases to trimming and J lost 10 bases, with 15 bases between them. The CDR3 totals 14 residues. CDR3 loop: CASSGEGVGSPLHF. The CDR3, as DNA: TGTGCCAGCAGCGGGGAAGGGGTTGGCTCACCCCTCCACTTT.

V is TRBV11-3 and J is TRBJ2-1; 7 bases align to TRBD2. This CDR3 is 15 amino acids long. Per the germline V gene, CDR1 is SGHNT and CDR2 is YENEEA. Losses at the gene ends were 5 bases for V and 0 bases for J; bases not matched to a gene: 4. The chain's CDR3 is CASSPRTSSYNEQFF. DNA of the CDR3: TGTGCCAGCAGCCCTCGGACTAGCTCCTACAATGAGCAGTTCTTC.

DNA for the CDR3: TGTGCCACCAGCAGAGATCTCCGACAGGGAGGTTCTGAAGCTTTCTTT. Protein sequence: CATSRDLRQGGSEAFF. The V call is TRBV15, the J call TRBJ1-1; 7 positions agree with TRBD1. This CDR3 spans 16 amino acids. Germline trimming cut 0 bases from V and 6 bases from J; bases unmatched to any gene: 10. Germline V CDR1 and CDR2: LNHNV, YYDKDF (reference sequence). Using reference TRBV15 and TRBJ1-1 for the parts outside the CDR3, the full variable domain is DAMVIQNPRYQVTQFGKPVTLSCSQTLNHNVMYWYQQKSSQAPKLLFHYYDKDFNNEADTPDNFQSRRPNTSFCFLDIRSPGLGDTAMYLCATSRDLRQGGSEAFFGQGTRLTVV.

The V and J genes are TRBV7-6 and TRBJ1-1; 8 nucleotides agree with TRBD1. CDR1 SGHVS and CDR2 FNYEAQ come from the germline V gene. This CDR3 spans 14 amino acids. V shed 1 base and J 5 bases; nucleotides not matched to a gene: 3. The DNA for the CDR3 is TGTGCCAGCAGCTTAGACAGGGGGAAAACTGAAGCTTTCTTT. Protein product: CASSLDRGKTEAFF.

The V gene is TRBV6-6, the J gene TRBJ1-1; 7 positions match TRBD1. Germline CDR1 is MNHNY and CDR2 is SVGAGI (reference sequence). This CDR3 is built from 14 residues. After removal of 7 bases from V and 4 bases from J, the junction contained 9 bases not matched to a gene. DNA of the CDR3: TGTGCCAGCATTTTAGACAGGGCCGGCACTGAAGCTTTCTTT. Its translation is CASILDRAGTEAFF.

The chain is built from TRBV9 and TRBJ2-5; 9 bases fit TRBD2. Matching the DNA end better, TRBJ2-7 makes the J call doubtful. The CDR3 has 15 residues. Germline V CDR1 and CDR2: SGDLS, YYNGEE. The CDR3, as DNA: TGTGCCAGCAGCGTAAGAGCGGGAGGCGCCTACGAGCAGTACTTC. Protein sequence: CASSVRAGGAYEQYF.

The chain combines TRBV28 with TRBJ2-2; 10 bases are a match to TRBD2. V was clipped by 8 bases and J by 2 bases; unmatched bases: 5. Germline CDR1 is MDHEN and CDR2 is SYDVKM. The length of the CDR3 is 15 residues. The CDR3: CASGPSGRNTGELFF. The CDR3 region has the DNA TGTGCCAGCGGCCCTAGCGGGAGAAACACCGGGGAGCTGTTTTTT.

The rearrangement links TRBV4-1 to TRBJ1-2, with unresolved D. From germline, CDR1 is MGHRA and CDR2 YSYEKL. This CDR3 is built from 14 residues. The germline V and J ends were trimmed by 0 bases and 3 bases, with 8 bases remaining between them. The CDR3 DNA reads TGCGCCAGCAGCCAAGAGTTTGAGGACTATGGCTACACCTTC. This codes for CASSQEFEDYGYTF.

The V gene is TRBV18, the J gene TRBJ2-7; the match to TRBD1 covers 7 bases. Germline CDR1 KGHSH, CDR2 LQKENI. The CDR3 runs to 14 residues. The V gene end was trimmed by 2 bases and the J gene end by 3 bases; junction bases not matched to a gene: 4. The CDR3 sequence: CASSPGTVNYEQYF. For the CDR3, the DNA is TGTGCCAGCTCACCAGGGACAGTCAACTACGAGCAGTACTTC.

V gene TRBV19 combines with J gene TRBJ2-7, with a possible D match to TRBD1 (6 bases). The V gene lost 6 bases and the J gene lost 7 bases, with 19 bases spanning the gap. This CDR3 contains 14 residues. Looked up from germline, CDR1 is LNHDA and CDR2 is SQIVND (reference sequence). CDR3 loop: CASRGPGQRFEQYF. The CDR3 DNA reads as TGTGCCAGTAGGGGCCCGGGACAACGTTTTGAGCAGTACTTC. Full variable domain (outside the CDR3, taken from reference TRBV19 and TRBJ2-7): DGGITQSPKYLFRKEGQNVTLSCEQNLNHDAMYWYRQDPGQGLRLIYYSQIVNDFQKGDIAEGYSVSREKKESFPLTVTSAQKNPTAFYLCASRGPGQRFEQYFGPGTRLTVT.

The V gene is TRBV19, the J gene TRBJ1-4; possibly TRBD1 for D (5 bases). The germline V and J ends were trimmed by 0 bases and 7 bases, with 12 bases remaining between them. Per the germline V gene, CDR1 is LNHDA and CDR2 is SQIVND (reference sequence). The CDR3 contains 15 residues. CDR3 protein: CASSIDRVGREKLFF. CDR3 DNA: TGTGCCAGTAGTATAGACAGGGTGGGCCGTGAAAAACTGTTTTTT.

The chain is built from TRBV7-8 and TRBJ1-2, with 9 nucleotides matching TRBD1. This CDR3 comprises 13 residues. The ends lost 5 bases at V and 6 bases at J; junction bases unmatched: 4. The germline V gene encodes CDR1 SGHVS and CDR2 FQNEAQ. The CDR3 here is CASSLGTGNGYTF. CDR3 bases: TGTGCCAGCAGCCTCGGGACAGGGAATGGCTACACCTTC.

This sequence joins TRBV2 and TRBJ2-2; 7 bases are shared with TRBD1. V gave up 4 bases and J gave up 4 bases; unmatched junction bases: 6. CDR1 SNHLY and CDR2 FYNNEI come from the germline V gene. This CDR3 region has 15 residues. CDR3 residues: CASSGGQQITGELFF. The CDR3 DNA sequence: TGTGCCAGCAGTGGGGGACAGCAGATCACCGGGGAGCTGTTTTTT. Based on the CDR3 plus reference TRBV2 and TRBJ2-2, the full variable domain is EPEVTQTPSHQVTQMGQEVILRCVPISNHLYFYWYRQILGQKVEFLVSFYNNEISEKSEIFDDQFSVERPDGSNFTLKIRSTKLEDSAMYFCASSGGQQITGELFFGEGSRLTVL.

CDR3 loop: CASSGTFGGNTDTQYF. CDR3 nucleotide sequence: TGTGCCAGCAGTGGGACCTTTGGAGGGAACACAGATACGCAGTATTTT. The rearrangement links TRBV6-1 to TRBJ2-3; D perhaps matches TRBD2 (6 bases). V was pared by 4 bases and J by 2 bases, with 16 bases between. CDR3 length equals 16 residues. In germline, CDR1 is MNHNS, CDR2 SASEGT.

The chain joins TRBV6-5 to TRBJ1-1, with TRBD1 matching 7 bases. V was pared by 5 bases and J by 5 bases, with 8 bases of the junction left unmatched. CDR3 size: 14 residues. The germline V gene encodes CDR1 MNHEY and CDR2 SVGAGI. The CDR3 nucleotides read TGTGCCAGCAGTCAGGGCGTGACAGGGACTGAAGCTTTCTTT. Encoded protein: CASSQGVTGTEAFF.

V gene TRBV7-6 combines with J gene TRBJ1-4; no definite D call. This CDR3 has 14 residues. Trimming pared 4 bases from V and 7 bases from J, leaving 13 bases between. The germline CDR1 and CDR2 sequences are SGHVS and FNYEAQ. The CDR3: CASSYTKRGEKLFF. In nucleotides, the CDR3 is TGTGCCAGCAGCTACACCAAACGGGGTGAAAAACTGTTTTTT.

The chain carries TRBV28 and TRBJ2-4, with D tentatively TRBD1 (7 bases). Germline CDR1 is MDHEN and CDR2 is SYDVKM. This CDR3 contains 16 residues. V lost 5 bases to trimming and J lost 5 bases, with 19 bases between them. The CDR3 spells CASSIHQGGGQNIQYF. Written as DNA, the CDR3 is TGTGCCAGCAGTATTCATCAGGGGGGAGGCCAAAACATTCAGTACTTC.

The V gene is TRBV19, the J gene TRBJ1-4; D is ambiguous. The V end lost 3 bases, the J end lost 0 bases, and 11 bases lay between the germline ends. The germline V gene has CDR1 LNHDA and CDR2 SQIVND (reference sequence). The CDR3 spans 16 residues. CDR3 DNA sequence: TGTGCCAGTAGTATCGGCAGGTTGGCAACTAATGAAAAACTGTTTTTT. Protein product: CASSIGRLATNEKLFF.

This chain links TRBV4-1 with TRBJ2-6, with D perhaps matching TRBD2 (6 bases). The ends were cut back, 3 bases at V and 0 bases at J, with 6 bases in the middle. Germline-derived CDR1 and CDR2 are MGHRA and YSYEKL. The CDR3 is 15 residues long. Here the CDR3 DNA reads TGCGCCAGCAGCCAGGGGGGCTCTGGGGCCAACGTCCTGACTTTC. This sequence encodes CASSQGGSGANVLTF.

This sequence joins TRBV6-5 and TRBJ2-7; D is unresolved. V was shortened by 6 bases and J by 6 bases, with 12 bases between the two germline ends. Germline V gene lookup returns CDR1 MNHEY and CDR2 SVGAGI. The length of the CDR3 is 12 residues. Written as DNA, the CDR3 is TGTGCCAGCAGATTTGCTGGCGGCGAGCAGTACTTC. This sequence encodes CASRFAGGEQYF.

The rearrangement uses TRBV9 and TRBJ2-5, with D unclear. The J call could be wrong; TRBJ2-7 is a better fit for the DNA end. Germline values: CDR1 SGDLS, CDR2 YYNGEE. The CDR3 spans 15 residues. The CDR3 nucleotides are TGTGCCAGCAGCGTAGCGGAGTCCCCCTCCTACGAGCAGTACTTC. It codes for CASSVAESPSYEQYF.

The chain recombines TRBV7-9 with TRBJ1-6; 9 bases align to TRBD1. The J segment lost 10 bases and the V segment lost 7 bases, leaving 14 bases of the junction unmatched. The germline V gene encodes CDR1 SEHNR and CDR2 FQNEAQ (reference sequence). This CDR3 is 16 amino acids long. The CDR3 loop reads CASTKEGGTGTSPLHF. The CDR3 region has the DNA TGTGCCAGCACCAAGGAGGGAGGGACAGGGACATCACCCCTCCACTTT.

CDR3: CASSIPPDRLPGNTIYF. As DNA, the CDR3 is TGTGCCAGTAGTATACCTCCGGACAGGCTGCCTGGAAACACCATATATTTT. This chain uses TRBV19 with TRBJ1-3; 7 nucleotides align to TRBD1. Per the germline V gene, CDR1 is LNHDA and CDR2 is SQIVND (reference sequence). After removal of 2 bases from V and 2 bases from J, the junction contained 9 bases not matched to a gene. The CDR3 covers 17 residues.